This T cell receptor (beta chain) derives from a study of cytomegalovirus exposure and HLA in healthy donors. Overall study findings and caveats: A later analysis associated some 18,000 TCR beta sequences with HLA alleles at a 0.05 false discovery rate.

As for this clone: As yet, its antigen is unknown. Within the sample, other DNA sequences also encode this same CDR3.

Germline lookup yields CDR1 SGHDT and CDR2 YYEEEE. The CDR3 has 16 amino acids. V shed 3 bases and J shed 0 bases, with 15 bases lying between them. Vbeta (60) and Jbeta (13) primers were used in the PCR. Measured with immunoSEQ multiplex PCR; TCRdb has only the in-frame clones, and not every one. Found here are about 60,000 clones, 65% to 80% of them singletons; the top ten hold less than 3.5%. The J gene is TRBJ1-1, the V gene TRBV5-6; no definite D call. Source material: PBMCs. This clonotype originated in a woman aged 25 to 39 in good health and CMV-seronegative. The CDR3 nucleotides read TGTGCCAGCAGCTCAAACCAGTGGCAACTGAACACTGAAGCTTTCTTT. Encoded protein: CASSSNQWQLNTEAFF. The full variable domain, in which reference TRBV5-6 and TRBJ1-1 provide the parts outside the CDR3, is DAGVTQSPTHLIKTRGQQVTLRCSPKSGHDTVSWYQQALGQGPQFIFQYYEEEERQRGNFPDRFSGHQFPNYSSELNVNALLLGDSALYLCASSSNQWQLNTEAFFGQGTRLTVV.